This T cell receptor (beta chain) was recovered during a study of T cell clusters in autoimmune cytopenias. Some 40,000 genome equivalents of blood DNA were amplified for TRB. The germline gives CDR1 MNHEY, CDR2 SMNVEV (reference sequence). The CDR3 covers 14 residues. Details on this clonotype: The antigen remains unidentified.

TRB rearrangements were amplified by touch-down multiplex PCR with mixed TRB-A/B primers. TCRdb reprocessed the multiplex PCR reads and reports one entry per CDR3 protein, with no DNA. Here the sample table reports 7,000 or so distinct CDR3 sequences. Study-level points and caveats: TRB repertoire shifts in secondary cytopenia and chronic lymphocytic leukemia mostly reflected lymphoma, not autoimmunity. No cluster-lack signature appeared between secondary cytopenia and chronic lymphocytic leukemia patients, apparently due to lymphoma masking.

These data were likewise used in another study, on T cell repertoires in aging, cancer and after chemotherapy. That source notes: Age-matched healthy donors had significantly more diverse, less clonal blood TCR repertoires than untreated cancer patients.

The chain has TRBV27 and TRBJ2-5; TCRdb indicates TRBD2, and absent DNA this call remains unverified. The sequenced sample was peripheral blood. The sequence came from a human donor in good health. CDR3: CASSFAGEVETQYF.